This TCR beta chain was identified during a study of control samples from healthy donors and cancer patients. Repertoires were generated with immunoSEQ multiplex PCR, while TCRdb's copy carries only in-frame clones and drops some. The sample shows some 110,000 clones, 80% to 90% of them seen only once. The CDR3 spans 14 residues. Trimming left V 1 base short and J 4 bases short, with 8 bases between. From germline, CDR1 is LGHDT and CDR2 YNNKEL (reference sequence). The sequence came from a woman in her forties or fifties with colorectal cancer. The sample comprised PBMCs. This sequence joins TRBV3-1 (or the pseudogene TRBV3-2) and TRBJ1-3; no reliable D call. The CDR3 loop is CASSQGGRGNTIYF. CDR3 DNA: TGTGCCAGCAGCCAAGGCGGCCGGGGAAACACCATATATTTT.